A selection of T cell receptor beta chains follows, all from one sample in a study of cytomegalovirus exposure and HLA in healthy donors. TCRdb's table, derived via immunoSEQ multiplex PCR, lists solely in-frame clones and lacks some. The sample holds more than 110,000 clones; around 84% are singletons and the top ten take 2% to 3%. Sequencing was carried out using PBMCs. The receptor set was obtained from a man aged 45-65 years in good health and CMV-seronegative. Both conserved end residues are part of each CDR3. The order of the fields is J gene, clone size, V gene, D gene, CDR3 DNA, CDR3 protein. The D gene is left open where the match is weak. Not every row has a clone size; where given, it reads once, few, many or a size class.

J gene: TRBJ1-6
clone size: NA
V gene: TRBV7-2
D gene: TRBD1
CDR3 DNA: TGTGCCAGCAGCGGAGGACAGGCATATAATTCACCCCTCCACTTT
CDR3 protein: CASSGGQAYNSPLHF

J gene: TRBJ2-2
clone size: NA
V gene: TRBV25-1
D gene: NA
CDR3 DNA: TGTGCCAGCACCCCAGGGAGGTCCGGGGAGCTGTTTTTT
CDR3 protein: CASTPGRSGELFF

J gene: TRBJ1-2
clone size: NA
V gene: TRBV27
D gene: TRBD1
CDR3 DNA: TGTGCCAGCAGTTTAAGTGGACAGGGGGCGAACTATGGCTACACCTTC
CDR3 protein: CASSLSGQGANYGYTF

J gene: TRBJ1-2
clone size: NA
V gene: TRBV15
D gene: TRBD1
CDR3 DNA: TGTGCCACCAGCAGAGCGCTACAGGGGGCGTTTGGCTACACCTTC
CDR3 protein: CATSRALQGAFGYTF

J gene: TRBJ2-7
clone size: NA
V gene: TRBV6-5
D gene: TRBD2
CDR3 DNA: TGTGCCAGCACCGCGAGCGGGATCCTTTACGAGCAGTACTTC
CDR3 protein: CASTASGILYEQYF

J gene: TRBJ1-4
clone size: NA
V gene: TRBV29-1
D gene: NA
CDR3 DNA: TGCAGCGCCATGACGCAGGGGTGGCTGTTTTTT
CDR3 protein: CSAMTQGWLFF

J gene: TRBJ2-7
clone size: NA
V gene: TRBV6-5
D gene: TRBD2
CDR3 DNA: TGTGCCAGCAGTTCCTACGGGACTAGCGGGATATACGAGCAGTACTTC
CDR3 protein: CASSSYGTSGIYEQYF

J gene: TRBJ2-7
clone size: few
V gene: TRBV6-1
D gene: TRBD1
CDR3 DNA: TGTGCCAGCGGGGCAGGGGGCTACGAGCAGTACTTC
CDR3 protein: CASGAGGYEQYF

J gene: TRBJ2-2
clone size: NA
V gene: TRBV5-1
D gene: TRBD2
CDR3 DNA: TGCGCCAGCAGCTTGTTCTTAGTCCAGCGGGACGCGAACACCGGGGAGCTGTTTTTT
CDR3 protein: CASSLFLVQRDANTGELFF

J gene: TRBJ1-2
clone size: NA
V gene: TRBV5-5
D gene: NA
CDR3 DNA: TGTGCCAGCAGCTTGGGAGGCACACCCAACTATGGCTACACCTTC
CDR3 protein: CASSLGGTPNYGYTF

J gene: TRBJ2-3
clone size: NA
V gene: TRBV18
D gene: TRBD1
CDR3 DNA: TGTGCCAGCTCACCACCGGGACAGATTTCCGCAGATACGCAGTATTTT
CDR3 protein: CASSPPGQISADTQYF

J gene: TRBJ1-1
clone size: NA
V gene: TRBV7-9
D gene: TRBD1
CDR3 DNA: TGTGCCAGCAGCTTAGAGACAGGGATCACTGAAGCTTTCTTT
CDR3 protein: CASSLETGITEAFF

J gene: TRBJ2-7
clone size: NA
V gene: TRBV2
D gene: TRBD1
CDR3 DNA: TGTGCCAGCAGTGAACGGGACAGGGGGGGCGAGCAGTACTTC
CDR3 protein: CASSERDRGGEQYF

J gene: TRBJ2-1
clone size: NA
V gene: TRBV2
D gene: NA
CDR3 DNA: TGTGCCAGCAGTGAAAGGTTAAGTGGAGGGGGCGATGAGCAGTTCTTC
CDR3 protein: CASSERLSGGGDEQFF

J gene: TRBJ2-3
clone size: NA
V gene: TRBV9
D gene: NA
CDR3 DNA: TGTGCCAGCAGCGTTCCGGAGACTACAAACACAGATACGCAGTATTTT
CDR3 protein: CASSVPETTNTDTQYF

J gene: TRBJ2-1
clone size: NA
V gene: TRBV29-1
D gene: TRBD1
CDR3 DNA: TGCAGCGTTGATACGGGACAGGGAGATGAGCAGTTCTTC
CDR3 protein: CSVDTGQGDEQFF

J gene: TRBJ2-7
clone size: NA
V gene: TRBV15
D gene: TRBD2
CDR3 DNA: TGTGCCACCAGCAGAGGGGGACTAGGCCCTACTGAGCAGTACTTC
CDR3 protein: CATSRGGLGPTEQYF

J gene: TRBJ2-7
clone size: NA
V gene: TRBV5-1
D gene: TRBD1
CDR3 DNA: TGCGCCAGCAGCCTGGCGACAGGGATCGAGCAGTACTTC
CDR3 protein: CASSLATGIEQYF

J gene: TRBJ2-7
clone size: NA
V gene: TRBV27
D gene: NA
CDR3 DNA: TGTGCCAGCAGTACGACTCTTACAGGGACGCTCCACGAGCAGTACTTC
CDR3 protein: CASSTTLTGTLHEQYF

J gene: TRBJ2-5
clone size: NA
V gene: TRBV11-2
D gene: TRBD1
CDR3 DNA: TGTGCCAGCGTTCATGGACAGGGTAAAGAGACCCAGTACTTC
CDR3 protein: CASVHGQGKETQYF

J gene: TRBJ1-2
clone size: NA
V gene: TRBV18
D gene: NA
CDR3 DNA: TGTGCCAGCTCACCACCTTCTCTCGGGATCTATGGCTACACCTTC
CDR3 protein: CASSPPSLGIYGYTF

J gene: TRBJ2-7
clone size: once
V gene: TRBV6-1
D gene: NA
CDR3 DNA: TGTGCCAACGGGGCAGGCGGGGCCTACGAGCAGTACTTC
CDR3 protein: CANGAGGAYEQYF

J gene: TRBJ2-7
clone size: NA
V gene: TRBV18
D gene: TRBD2
CDR3 DNA: TGTGCCAGCTCACCAACCCTAGGGACTAGCGGCACCTACGAGCAGTACTTC
CDR3 protein: CASSPTLGTSGTYEQYF

J gene: TRBJ2-5
clone size: NA
V gene: TRBV5-6
D gene: NA
CDR3 DNA: TGTGCCAGCATCGCAGGGGAAGAGACCCAGTACTTC
CDR3 protein: CASIAGEETQYF

J gene: TRBJ1-2
clone size: NA
V gene: TRBV9
D gene: TRBD1
CDR3 DNA: TGTGCCAGCAGCGCCGGGACAGGACTTGTCTGGGGCTACACCTTC
CDR3 protein: CASSAGTGLVWGYTF

J gene: TRBJ1-1
clone size: NA
V gene: TRBV11-2
D gene: NA
CDR3 DNA: TGTGCCAGCAGCTTGATGGGGGCAGGGACGAACACTGAAGCTTTCTTT
CDR3 protein: CASSLMGAGTNTEAFF

J gene: TRBJ2-6
clone size: NA
V gene: TRBV27
D gene: NA
CDR3 DNA: TGTGCCAGCAGTTTGCTCAATAGACAGGTCTCTGGGGCCAACGTCCTGACTTTC
CDR3 protein: CASSLLNRQVSGANVLTF

J gene: TRBJ2-1
clone size: NA
V gene: TRBV15
D gene: NA
CDR3 DNA: TGTGCCACCAGCTCCTGGAGGGGGGGCTTTAGTGAGCAGTTCTTC
CDR3 protein: CATSSWRGGFSEQFF

J gene: TRBJ2-1
clone size: NA
V gene: TRBV7-3
D gene: TRBD2
CDR3 DNA: TGTGCCAGCAGCCCAGGACTAGTGAGTGAGCAGTTCTTC
CDR3 protein: CASSPGLVSEQFF

J gene: TRBJ1-4
clone size: NA
V gene: TRBV9
D gene: NA
CDR3 DNA: TGTGCCAGCGGCGAACCGGCAGGACTTAATGAAAAACCGTTTTTT
CDR3 protein: CASGEPAGLNEKPFF

J gene: TRBJ2-2
clone size: few
V gene: TRBV5-1
D gene: TRBD1
CDR3 DNA: TGCGCCAGCAGTCTCGGGACAGGGGCCGGGGAGCTGTTTTTT
CDR3 protein: CASSLGTGAGELFF

J gene: TRBJ1-6
clone size: few
V gene: TRBV6-5
D gene: NA
CDR3 DNA: TGTGCCAGCAGCCAGGGGCGTGAGAATTCACCCCTCCACTTT
CDR3 protein: CASSQGRENSPLHF

J gene: TRBJ1-2
clone size: NA
V gene: TRBV7-9
D gene: NA
CDR3 DNA: TGTGCCAGCAGCTTAGGAGGACAGATGGGCTATGGCTACACCTTC
CDR3 protein: CASSLGGQMGYGYTF

J gene: TRBJ2-3
clone size: NA
V gene: TRBV18
D gene: NA
CDR3 DNA: TGTGCCAGCTCACCGGGGCCGGCGGATACGCAGTATTTT
CDR3 protein: CASSPGPADTQYF

J gene: TRBJ2-5
clone size: NA
V gene: TRBV2
D gene: TRBD2
CDR3 DNA: TGTGCCAGCGGGAGGGAGATGGGGGAGACCCAGTACTTC
CDR3 protein: CASGREMGETQYF

J gene: TRBJ2-1
clone size: NA
V gene: TRBV11-2
D gene: TRBD2
CDR3 DNA: TGTGCCAGCAGCCATAGTGGTAGCGGGAGTTCTGAGCAGTTCTTC
CDR3 protein: CASSHSGSGSSEQFF

J gene: TRBJ1-5
clone size: once
V gene: TRBV2
D gene: TRBD1
CDR3 DNA: TGTGCCAGCAGTCCCATCAGCGACAGGGGGCTCAATCAGCCCCAGCATTTT
CDR3 protein: CASSPISDRGLNQPQHF

J gene: TRBJ1-2
clone size: once
V gene: TRBV4-2
D gene: TRBD1
CDR3 DNA: TGTGCCAGCAGCCATGACAGGGGGCAGGCCCCCTACTATGGCTACACCTTC
CDR3 protein: CASSHDRGQAPYYGYTF

J gene: TRBJ2-3
clone size: NA
V gene: TRBV5-1
D gene: TRBD2
CDR3 DNA: TGCGCCAGCAGCCCGTTTGCAGGGAGGGCCAACTTCAGGGATACGCAGTATTTT
CDR3 protein: CASSPFAGRANFRDTQYF

J gene: TRBJ1-1
clone size: NA
V gene: TRBV6-1
D gene: TRBD1
CDR3 DNA: TGTGCCAGCAGTGTCCGGGACAGGGCCACTGAAGCTTTCTTT
CDR3 protein: CASSVRDRATEAFF

J gene: TRBJ2-7
clone size: NA
V gene: TRBV30
D gene: NA
CDR3 DNA: TGTGCCTGGGGGTTTACGAACAGGGAATACGAGCAGTACTTC
CDR3 protein: CAWGFTNREYEQYF

J gene: TRBJ2-7
clone size: NA
V gene: TRBV20-1
D gene: NA
CDR3 DNA: TGCAGTGGGGGGAGGAGTTACGAGCAGTACTTC
CDR3 protein: CSGGRSYEQYF

J gene: TRBJ1-2
clone size: NA
V gene: TRBV5-1
D gene: TRBD1
CDR3 DNA: TGCGCCAGCAGCTTGGACACAGGGGATTATGGCTACACCTTC
CDR3 protein: CASSLDTGDYGYTF

J gene: TRBJ2-1
clone size: NA
V gene: TRBV6-6
D gene: TRBD2
CDR3 DNA: TGTGCCAGCAGCCGGACTAGCGGGCCCGAGCAGTTCTTC
CDR3 protein: CASSRTSGPEQFF

J gene: TRBJ2-7
clone size: NA
V gene: TRBV9
D gene: TRBD1
CDR3 DNA: TGTGCCAGCAGCGTCGGGACAGGGGGCGTCTACGAGCAGTACTTC
CDR3 protein: CASSVGTGGVYEQYF

J gene: TRBJ2-7
clone size: few
V gene: TRBV5-1
D gene: NA
CDR3 DNA: TGCGCCAGCAGCTCCCGTGGAGGCCGCGGGGACGAGCAGTACTTC
CDR3 protein: CASSSRGGRGDEQYF

J gene: TRBJ2-5
clone size: few
V gene: TRBV7-7
D gene: TRBD1
CDR3 DNA: TGTGCCAGCAGCTTGGGAACAGGGGGCGGTGGGGAGACCCAGTACTTC
CDR3 protein: CASSLGTGGGGETQYF

J gene: TRBJ2-1
clone size: NA
V gene: TRBV29-1
D gene: NA
CDR3 DNA: TGCAGCGTTGTTGAACTAGCCAATGAGCAGTTCTTC
CDR3 protein: CSVVELANEQFF

J gene: TRBJ1-3
clone size: NA
V gene: TRBV6-1
D gene: NA
CDR3 DNA: TGTGCCAGCACCTCAGTGTTCAGCTCTGGAAACACCATATATTTT
CDR3 protein: CASTSVFSSGNTIYF

J gene: TRBJ1-2
clone size: NA
V gene: TRBV5-4
D gene: NA
CDR3 DNA: TGTGCCAGCAGCTTGGACAGCCTTTTAGCTAACTATGGCTACACCTTC
CDR3 protein: CASSLDSLLANYGYTF

J gene: TRBJ2-7
clone size: NA
V gene: TRBV10-1
D gene: NA
CDR3 DNA: TGCGCCAGCAGTGAGTCTCGACAGCCCTACGAGCAGTACTTC
CDR3 protein: CASSESRQPYEQYF

J gene: TRBJ2-5
clone size: NA
V gene: TRBV7-6
D gene: NA
CDR3 DNA: TGTGCCAGCAGCCCGATGGCCGGGGAGACCCAGTACTTC
CDR3 protein: CASSPMAGETQYF

J gene: TRBJ2-5
clone size: NA
V gene: TRBV11-3
D gene: NA
CDR3 DNA: TGTGCCAGCAGCCACCGGGGCCAAGAGACCCAGTACTTC
CDR3 protein: CASSHRGQETQYF

J gene: TRBJ2-3
clone size: once
V gene: TRBV4-2
D gene: TRBD1
CDR3 DNA: TGTGCCAGCAGCCAAGAGTCCGGGACAGGCGCAGATACGCAGTATTTT
CDR3 protein: CASSQESGTGADTQYF

J gene: TRBJ2-1
clone size: NA
V gene: TRBV30
D gene: TRBD2
CDR3 DNA: TGTGCCTGGAGTGGAGGGCTAGCGGGGGGGCGAGGGTCCTACAATGAGCAGTTCTTC
CDR3 protein: CAWSGGLAGGRGSYNEQFF